This T cell receptor beta chain is from a study of blood T cell repertoires in COVID-19. Study-wide context: The United States, Italy and Spain provided the acute and convalescent COVID-19 samples. Nucleic acid was either cDNA or gDNA, and it came from T cells, B-cell-depleted T cells, or PBMCs.

Original processing methods: Amplifying reference gene primers gave estimates of nucleated cell counts. Method: immunoSEQ multiplex PCR; TCRdb's copy keeps in-frame clones and lacks some. That table gives V, J and clone size, and the DNA gave D and trimming. The table shows about 59,000 clones, with roughly 87% occurring only once. The sequencing input was peripheral blood. The clonotype was recovered from a man older than 75 in a cohort sampled during active COVID-19.

CDR3 sequence reads: CASNGLAGGMEQYF. The DNA of the CDR3 is TGTGCCAGCAACGGACTAGCGGGAGGGATGGAGCAGTACTTC. The V gene is TRBV11-2, the J gene TRBJ2-7, with TRBD2 matching over 15 bases. V lost 7 bases, J lost 7 bases, and 5 bases stayed unmatched. The CDR3 has 14 amino acids. The V gene's germline CDR1 is SGHAT and CDR2 FQNNGV.